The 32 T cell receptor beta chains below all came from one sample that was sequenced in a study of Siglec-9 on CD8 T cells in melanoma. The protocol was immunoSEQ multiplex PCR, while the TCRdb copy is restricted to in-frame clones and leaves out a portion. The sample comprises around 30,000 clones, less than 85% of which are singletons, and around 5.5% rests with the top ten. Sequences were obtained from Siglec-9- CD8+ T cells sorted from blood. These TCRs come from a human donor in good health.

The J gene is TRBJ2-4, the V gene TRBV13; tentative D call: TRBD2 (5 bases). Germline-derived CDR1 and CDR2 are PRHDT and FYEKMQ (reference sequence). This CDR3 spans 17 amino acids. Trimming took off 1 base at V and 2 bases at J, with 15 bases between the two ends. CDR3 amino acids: CASSLAVGEVSKNIQYF. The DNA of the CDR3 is TGTGCCAGCAGCTTAGCGGTGGGAGAAGTTTCCAAAAACATTCAGTACTTC.

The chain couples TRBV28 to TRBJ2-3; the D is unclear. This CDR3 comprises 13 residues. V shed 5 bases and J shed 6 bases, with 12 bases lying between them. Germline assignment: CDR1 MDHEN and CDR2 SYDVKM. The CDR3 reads CASSLLMADTQYF. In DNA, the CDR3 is TGTGCCAGCAGTCTCCTAATGGCGGATACGCAGTATTTT.

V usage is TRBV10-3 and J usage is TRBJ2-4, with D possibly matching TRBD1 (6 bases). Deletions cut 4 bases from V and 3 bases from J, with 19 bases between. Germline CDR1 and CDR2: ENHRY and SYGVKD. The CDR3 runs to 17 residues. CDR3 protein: CAISGLLPRDNKNIQYF. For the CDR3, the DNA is TGTGCCATCAGTGGGCTCCTACCCCGGGACAACAAAAACATTCAGTACTTC.

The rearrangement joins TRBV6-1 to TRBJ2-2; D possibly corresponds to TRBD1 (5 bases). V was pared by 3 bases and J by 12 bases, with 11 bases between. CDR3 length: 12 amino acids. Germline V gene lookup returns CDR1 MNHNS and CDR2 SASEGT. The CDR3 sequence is CASSDLGVKLFF. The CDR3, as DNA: TGTGCCAGCAGTGACCTAGGGGTGAAGCTGTTTTTT.

The CDR3 loop is CASSLNRAYEQYV. In DNA, the CDR3 is TGTGCCAGCAGCTTAAACAGAGCCTACGAGCAGTACGTC. The gene calls are TRBV7-8 and TRBJ2-7, with D uncertain. CDR3 length: 13 residues. V lost 2 bases to trimming and J lost 2 bases, with 7 bases between them. CDR1 SGHVS and CDR2 FQNEAQ come from the germline V gene.

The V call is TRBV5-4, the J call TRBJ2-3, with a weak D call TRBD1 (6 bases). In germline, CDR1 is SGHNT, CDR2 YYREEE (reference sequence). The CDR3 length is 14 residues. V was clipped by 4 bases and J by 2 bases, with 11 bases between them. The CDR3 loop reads CASSLMGATDTQYF. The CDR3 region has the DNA TGTGCCAGCAGCCTGATGGGGGCCACAGATACGCAGTATTTT.

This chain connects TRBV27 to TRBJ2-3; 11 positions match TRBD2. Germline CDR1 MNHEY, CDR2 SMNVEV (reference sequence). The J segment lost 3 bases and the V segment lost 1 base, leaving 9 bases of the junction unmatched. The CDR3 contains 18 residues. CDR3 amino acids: CASSLYPPSGGRTDTQYF. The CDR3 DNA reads TGTGCCAGCAGTTTATACCCCCCTAGCGGGGGGAGGACAGATACGCAGTATTTT.

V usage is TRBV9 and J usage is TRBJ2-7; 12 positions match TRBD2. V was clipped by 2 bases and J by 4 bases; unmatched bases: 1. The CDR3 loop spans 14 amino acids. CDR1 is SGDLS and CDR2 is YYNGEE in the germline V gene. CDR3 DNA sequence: TGTGCCAGCAGCGTTGGGACTAGCGGGTACGAGCAGTACTTC. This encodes CASSVGTSGYEQYF.

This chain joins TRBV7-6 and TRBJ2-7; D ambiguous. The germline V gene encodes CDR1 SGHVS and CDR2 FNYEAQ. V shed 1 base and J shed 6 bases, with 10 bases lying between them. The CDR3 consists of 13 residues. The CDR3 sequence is CASSLVPRGEQYF. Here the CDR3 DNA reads TGTGCCAGCAGCTTAGTTCCTAGAGGCGAGCAGTACTTC.

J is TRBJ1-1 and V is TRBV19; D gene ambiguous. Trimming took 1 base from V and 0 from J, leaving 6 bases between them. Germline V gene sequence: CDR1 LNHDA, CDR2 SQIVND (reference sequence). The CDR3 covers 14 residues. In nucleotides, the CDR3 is TGTGCCAGTAGTATAGGGACCATGAACACTGAAGCTTTCTTT. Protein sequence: CASSIGTMNTEAFF.

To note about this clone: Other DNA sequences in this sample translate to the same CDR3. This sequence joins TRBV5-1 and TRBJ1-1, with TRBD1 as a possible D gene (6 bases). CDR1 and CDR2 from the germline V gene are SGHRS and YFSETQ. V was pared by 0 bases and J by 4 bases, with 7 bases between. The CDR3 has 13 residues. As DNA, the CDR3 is TGCGCCAGCAGCTTGGGAGGGGGCACTGAAGCTTTCTTT. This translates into CASSLGGGTEAFF. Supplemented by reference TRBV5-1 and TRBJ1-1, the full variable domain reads KAGVTQTPRYLIKTRGQQVTLSCSPISGHRSVSWYQQTPGQGLQFLFEYFSETQRNKGNFPGRFSGRQFSNSRSEMNVSTLELGDSALYLCASSLGGGTEAFFGQGTRLTVV.

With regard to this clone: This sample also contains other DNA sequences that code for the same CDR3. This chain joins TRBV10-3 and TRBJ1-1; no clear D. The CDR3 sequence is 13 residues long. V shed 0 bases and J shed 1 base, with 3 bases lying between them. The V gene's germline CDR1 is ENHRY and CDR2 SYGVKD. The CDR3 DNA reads TGTGCCATCAGTGAGTCGGGGAACACTGAAGCTTTCTTT. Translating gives CAISESGNTEAFF.

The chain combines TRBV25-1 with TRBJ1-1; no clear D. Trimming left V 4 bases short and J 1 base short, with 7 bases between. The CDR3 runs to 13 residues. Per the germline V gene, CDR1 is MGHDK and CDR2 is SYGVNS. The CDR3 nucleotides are TGTGCCAGCAGTGGGGGATGGAACACTGAAGCTTTCTTT. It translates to CASSGGWNTEAFF.

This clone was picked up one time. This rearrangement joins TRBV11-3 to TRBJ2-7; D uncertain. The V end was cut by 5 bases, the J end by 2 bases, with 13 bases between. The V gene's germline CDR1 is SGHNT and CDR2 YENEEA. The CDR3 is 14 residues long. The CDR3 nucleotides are TGTGCCAGCAGCCCCGGACGAACAACCTACGAGCAGTACTTC. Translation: CASSPGRTTYEQYF.

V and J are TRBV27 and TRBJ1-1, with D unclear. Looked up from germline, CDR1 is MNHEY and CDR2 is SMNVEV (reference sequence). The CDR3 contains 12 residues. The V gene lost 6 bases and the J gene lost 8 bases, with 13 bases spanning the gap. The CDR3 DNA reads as TGTGCCAGCAGCCACCCCCGGTCAGAAGCTTTCTTT. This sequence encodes CASSHPRSEAFF.

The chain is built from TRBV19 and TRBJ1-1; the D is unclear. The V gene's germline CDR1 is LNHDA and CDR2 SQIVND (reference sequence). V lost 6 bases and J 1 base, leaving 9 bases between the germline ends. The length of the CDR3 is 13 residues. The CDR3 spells CASSYNSNTEAFF. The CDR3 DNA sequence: TGTGCCAGTAGCTATAACTCGAACACTGAAGCTTTCTTT.

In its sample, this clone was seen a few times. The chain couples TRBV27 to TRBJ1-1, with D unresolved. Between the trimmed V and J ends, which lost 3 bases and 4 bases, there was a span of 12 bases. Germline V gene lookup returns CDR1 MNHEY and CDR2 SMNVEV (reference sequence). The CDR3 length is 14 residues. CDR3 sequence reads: CASSFYVGGTEAFF. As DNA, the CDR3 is TGTGCCAGCAGTTTCTACGTAGGCGGCACTGAAGCTTTCTTT.

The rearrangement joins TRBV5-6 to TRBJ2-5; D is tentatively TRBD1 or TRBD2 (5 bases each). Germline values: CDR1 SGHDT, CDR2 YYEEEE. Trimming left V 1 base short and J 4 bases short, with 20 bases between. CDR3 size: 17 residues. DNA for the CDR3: TGTGCCAGCAGCTTGAGCTTCCAGGGAGCTAGGGGAGAGACCCAGTACTTC. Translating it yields CASSLSFQGARGETQYF.

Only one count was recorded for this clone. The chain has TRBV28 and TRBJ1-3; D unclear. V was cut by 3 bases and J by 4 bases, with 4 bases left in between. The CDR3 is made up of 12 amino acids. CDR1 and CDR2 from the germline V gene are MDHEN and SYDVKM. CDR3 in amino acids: CASSLSGNTIYF. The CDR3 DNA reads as TGTGCCAGCAGTTTGTCCGGAAACACCATATATTTT. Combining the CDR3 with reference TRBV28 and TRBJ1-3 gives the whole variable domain DVKVTQSSRYLVKRTGEKVFLECVQDMDHENMFWYRQDPGLGLRLIYFSYDVKMKEKGDIPEGYSVSREKKERFSLILESASTNQTSMYLCASSLSGNTIYFGEGSWLTVV.

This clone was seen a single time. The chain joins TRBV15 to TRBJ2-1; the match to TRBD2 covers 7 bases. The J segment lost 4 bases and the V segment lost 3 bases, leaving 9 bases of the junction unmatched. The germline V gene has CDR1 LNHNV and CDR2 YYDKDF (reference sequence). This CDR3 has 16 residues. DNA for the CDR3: TGTGCCACCAGCAGGTTAAGCGGGACCCGATACAATGAGCAGTTCTTC. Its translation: CATSRLSGTRYNEQFF.

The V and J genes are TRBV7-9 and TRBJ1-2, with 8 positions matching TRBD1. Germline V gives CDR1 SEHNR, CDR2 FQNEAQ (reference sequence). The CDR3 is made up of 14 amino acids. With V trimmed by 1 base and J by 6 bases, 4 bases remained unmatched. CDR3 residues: CASSLVFRGHGYTF. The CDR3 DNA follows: TGTGCCAGCAGCTTAGTATTCAGGGGGCATGGCTACACCTTC.

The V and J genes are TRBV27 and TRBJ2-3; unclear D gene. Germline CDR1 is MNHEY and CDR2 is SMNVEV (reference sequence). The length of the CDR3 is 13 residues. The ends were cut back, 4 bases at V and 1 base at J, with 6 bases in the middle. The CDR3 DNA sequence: TGTGCCAGCAGTTCACCGGGCACAGATACGCAGTATTTT. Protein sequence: CASSSPGTDTQYF.

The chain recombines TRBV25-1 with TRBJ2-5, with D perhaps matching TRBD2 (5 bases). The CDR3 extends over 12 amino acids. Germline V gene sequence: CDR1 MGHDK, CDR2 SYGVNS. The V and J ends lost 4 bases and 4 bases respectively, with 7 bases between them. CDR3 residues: CASSVGGETQYF. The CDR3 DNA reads TGTGCCAGCAGTGTAGGAGGAGAGACCCAGTACTTC.

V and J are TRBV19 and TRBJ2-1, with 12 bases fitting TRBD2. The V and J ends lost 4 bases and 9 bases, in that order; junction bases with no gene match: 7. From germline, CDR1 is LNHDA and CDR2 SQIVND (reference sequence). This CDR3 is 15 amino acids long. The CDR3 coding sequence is TGTGCCAGTAGTACTAGCGGGGGGGCGATGCCTGAGCAGTTCTTC. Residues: CASSTSGGAMPEQFF.

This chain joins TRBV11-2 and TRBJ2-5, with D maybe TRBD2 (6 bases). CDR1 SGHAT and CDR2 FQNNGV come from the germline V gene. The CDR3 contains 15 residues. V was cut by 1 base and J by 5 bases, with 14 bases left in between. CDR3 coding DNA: TGTGCCAGCAGCTTAGGGCCCCGGAGGGAGGAGACCCAGTACTTC. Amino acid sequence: CASSLGPRREETQYF.

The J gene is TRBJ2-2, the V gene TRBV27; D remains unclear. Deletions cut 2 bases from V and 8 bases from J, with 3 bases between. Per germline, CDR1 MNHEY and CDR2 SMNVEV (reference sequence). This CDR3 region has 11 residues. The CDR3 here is CASSLSGELFF. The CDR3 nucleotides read TGTGCCAGCAGTTTAAGTGGGGAGCTGTTTTTT.

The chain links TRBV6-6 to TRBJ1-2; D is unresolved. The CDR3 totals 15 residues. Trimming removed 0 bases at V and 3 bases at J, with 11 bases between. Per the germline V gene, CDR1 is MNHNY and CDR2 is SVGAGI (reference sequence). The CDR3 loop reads CASSYSTLGDYGYTF. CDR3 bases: TGTGCCAGCAGTTACTCGACATTAGGTGACTATGGCTACACCTTC.

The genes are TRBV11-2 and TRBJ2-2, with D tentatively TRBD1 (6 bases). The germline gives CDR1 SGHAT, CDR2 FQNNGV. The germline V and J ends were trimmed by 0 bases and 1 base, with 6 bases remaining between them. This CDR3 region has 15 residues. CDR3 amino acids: CASSLEGQNTGELFF. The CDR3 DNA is TGTGCCAGCAGCTTAGAGGGACAGAACACCGGGGAGCTGTTTTTT.

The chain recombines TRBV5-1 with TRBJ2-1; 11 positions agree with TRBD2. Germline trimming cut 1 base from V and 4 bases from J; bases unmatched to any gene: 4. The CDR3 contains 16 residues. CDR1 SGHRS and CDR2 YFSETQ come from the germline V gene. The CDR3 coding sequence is TGCGCCAGCAGCTTGACACTAGCGGGAGCTTACAATGAGCAGTTCTTC. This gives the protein CASSLTLAGAYNEQFF.

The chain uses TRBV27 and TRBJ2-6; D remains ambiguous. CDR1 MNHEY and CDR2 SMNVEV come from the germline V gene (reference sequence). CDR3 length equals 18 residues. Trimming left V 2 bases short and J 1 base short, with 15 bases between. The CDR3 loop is CASSLGSPDPSGANVLTF. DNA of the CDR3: TGTGCCAGCAGTTTAGGGTCTCCAGATCCATCTGGGGCCAACGTCCTGACTTTC. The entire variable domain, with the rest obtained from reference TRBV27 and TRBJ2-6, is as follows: EAQVTQNPRYLITVTGKKLTVTCSQNMNHEYMSWYRQDPGLGLRQIYYSMNVEVTDKGDVPEGYKVSRKEKRNFPLILESPSPNQTSLYFCASSLGSPDPSGANVLTFGAGSRLTVL.

In nucleotides, the CDR3 is TGTGCCAGCAGTTTATACCCCCCAGGGGAGACCCAGTACTTC. It yields the protein CASSLYPPGETQYF. The rearrangement uses TRBV27 and TRBJ2-5, with a tentative D call TRBD1 (5 bases). CDR1 and CDR2 from the germline V gene are MNHEY and SMNVEV (reference sequence). Trimming cost V 1 base and J 5 bases, with 11 bases left between them. This CDR3 is built from 14 residues.

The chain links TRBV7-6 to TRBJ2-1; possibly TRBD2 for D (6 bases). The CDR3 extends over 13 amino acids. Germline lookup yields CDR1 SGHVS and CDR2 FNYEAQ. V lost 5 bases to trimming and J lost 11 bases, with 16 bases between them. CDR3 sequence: CASSLSGRNKQFF. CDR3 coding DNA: TGTGCCAGCAGCCTTAGCGGCAGAAACAAGCAGTTCTTC.